This T cell receptor (beta chain) was obtained from a study of cytomegalovirus exposure and HLA in healthy donors (dated 2017 in TCRdb). For the wider study: An earlier analysis of roughly 610 of the donors reported 250 to 300 Gb of sequence data and around 100 million unique TCR beta sequences obtained from some 170 million T cells. Roughly 300 gigabases of sequencing data and 80 million or so unique TCR sequences were included in an early release covering around 650 HLA-typed donors. The genetic ancestry cluster associated with self-reported Caucasian donors included over 65% of the roughly 390 genotyped donors. The aim of the study was to test whether cataloging public T cell receptors could identify signatures of past pathogen exposure. Using immunosequencing, the study profiled T cell repertoires from around 670 subjects and related those repertoires to cytomegalovirus serostatus. In addition to the first cohort of 666 subjects, a separate validation cohort of under 150 different subjects was used. The study combined high-throughput TCR immunosequencing, statistical association of individual TCRs with disease status, and machine learning to predict cytomegalovirus infection status. A later analysis re-analyzed previously published TCR beta repertoires from hundreds of donors and added high-resolution HLA genotyping to study TCR occurrence patterns. In the later analysis, no new phenotypic data were used to find candidate immune exposures; instead, reliance was placed on TCR beta sequences and their occurrence across donors. An earlier analysis of several hundred of the donors applied high-throughput TCR beta sequencing to assess whether each TCR beta V gene segment acted as functional or pseudogenic. Donor age, sex, ethnicity and CMV serostatus were collected together with the repertoire data. A later genetic analysis took genome-wide SNP genotypes for about 60% of the roughly 670 donors and used that subset as a discovery cohort. All discovery cohort repertoires had been generated on a single sequencing platform. HLA typing included class I and class II loci at four-digit resolution. Typing coverage differed by locus: A, B, C, DRB1 and DQB1 were typed in roughly 620-630 donors, DQA1 in 522, DPA1 in 600 to 610, and DPB1 in 450 to 490. Because of strong linkage in the cohort, a handful of DR-DQ haplotypes were treated as single units for association and clustering. Among some 410 genotyped donors of the cohort, an average of about 240,000 unique TCR beta nucleotide sequences were sequenced per donor, roughly 20% of them non-productive.

Here is what the overall study found, with its caveats: Because HLA typing was unavailable for some donors at each locus, only the typed subset was used in association tests. For the cohort, immune exposure information was limited to CMV serostatus. In a later genetic analysis, a missense DCLRE1C variant was associated with V-gene and J-gene trimming of TCR beta chains, and the association was replicated in an independent cohort. The sequencing pipeline was judged likely to have produced a cluster of highly shared sequence variants as a technical artifact. The study listed 164 TCR beta chains as associated with cytomegalovirus. In an earlier analysis of 587 of the donors, most TCR beta V segments appeared in productive rearrangements about 90% or about 30% of the time, broadly matching IMGT annotations. Strong co-occurrence of HLA alleles, especially DR and DQ, made assigning TCR associations to individual alleles difficult. Sequencing depth was assumed to be roughly uniform across donors in the presence/absence analyses, though that assumption may not hold. At a false discovery rate of 0.05, a later analysis linked about 16,000 TCR beta sequences to specific HLA alleles. Some IMGT-functional V segments, including TRBV6-2 and TRBV6-3, could not be distinguished by the 87-base-pair reads and were therefore excluded. Compared with the approximately 700-donor mean, donors in an Asian-associated ancestry cluster had fewer N-insertions in productive TCRs, according to a later genetic analysis. Correlated functional status among segregating V segments might reflect linkage disequilibrium, but an unknown experimental factor could not be ruled out. Most CMV-associated TCR beta chains appeared to be HLA-restricted in a later analysis, and the HLA associations seemed to be driven largely by CMV exposure. The cohort was sequenced for TCR beta chains only, and without alpha or paired-chain data the features that could be detected were limited. Because counts were too low, seventeen rarely observed V segments, including chromosome 9 orphons, were excluded from the earlier analysis of roughly 580 of the donors. According to a later analysis, parvovirus B19, influenza, CMV and Epstein-Barr virus appeared linked to several top co-occurrence clusters. Across donors, most TCR sequences were observed very rarely, whereas some public TCRs were present in many individuals. In a later analysis, HLA-associated TCR beta chains were found to be more clonally expanded and to have lower generation probabilities than equally common non-associated chains. In both the original and validation cohorts, the classifier was reported to diagnose cytomegalovirus status with high specificity and sensitivity. It was suggested by the authors that the approach could potentially be generalized to other disease states and immunological phenotypes. A later analysis found that TCR association rates varied across HLA loci, with DRB1 alleles showing the most associated TCRs and HLA-C alleles the fewest. A further reported finding was that TCR beta sequences accurately predicted the HLA-A and HLA-B alleles for most subjects in the first cohort. A few of the identified cytomegalovirus-associated TCR beta chains were confirmed in vitro to be specific for cytomegalovirus antigens.

A remark on this clone: Its antigen is unknown. The sample holds no much larger clone one base away, and base qualities are not on file.

In total, fewer than 750 healthy bone marrow donors made up the cohort. All cohort members were sampled while nominally healthy, although unrecorded immune exposures were likely present. The donor was CMV seropositive and belonged to the group of 250 to 300 seropositive cohort members. Each donor provided a peripheral blood sample, and peripheral blood mononuclear cells were used for TCR beta sequencing. The Qiagen DNeasy Blood Extraction Kit was used to extract genomic DNA from the blood cell samples. Libraries were constructed by the immunoSEQ multiplex PCR assay. A mixture of 60 forward primers for TCR Vbeta segments and 13 reverse primers for TCR Jbeta segments was used in the multiplex PCR. A multiplex PCR assay on genomic DNA amplified the CDR3 region of rearranged TCR beta genes. On the Illumina HiSeq System, the amplified TCR beta libraries were sequenced as 87-base-pair reads. The original methods were these. A later analysis counted approximately 74 million unique TCR beta chains across the 670 or so repertoires, and around 9.9 million of these chains were shared by at least two donors. A nearest-neighbor algorithm error-corrected the raw reads and collapsed the reads into unique sequences, merging closely related sequences to remove PCR and sequencing errors. Alignment of CDR3 sequences to IMGT reference sequences was used to assign V, D and J gene segments. For a sequence to be retained, at least a six-nucleotide match to both a V gene segment and a J gene segment was required. A rearrangement was called productive if the CDR3 had no stop codons and remained in frame with V and J, and every other rearrangement was called non-productive. Following IMGT convention, CDR3 was defined as the stretch from the second conserved V-encoded cysteine to the conserved J-encoded phenylalanine. In an earlier analysis of more than 550 of the donors, sequences lacking an unambiguous match to a single V gene segment were excluded. An earlier analysis of roughly 590 of the donors called V segments functional above 56.7% productive rearrangements and segregating when the between-donor standard deviation exceeded 5%. A statistical classification framework was built for diagnosing cytomegalovirus status from the catalog of TCR beta chain sequences. V and J gene assignment, in a later analysis, came from comparing TCR nucleotide sequences with IMGT/GENE-DB human TR gene sequences. A later analysis assigned CDR3 sequences and most-parsimonious VDJ recombination scenarios with the TCRdist pipeline. In a later analysis, each TCR beta chain was defined by its CDR3 amino acid sequence together with its V-gene family, and reads lacking a unique V-gene family were excluded. A later analysis removed 550 to 650 highly shared, low-generation-probability nucleotide sequences to deal with suspected cross-contamination and a sequencing artifact. For each public chain, a later analysis derived a clonal expansion index from normalized ranks of inferred template counts within each repertoire. A later analysis computed generation probabilities with a VDJ recombination model fitted to out-of-frame rearrangements, and checked the results against IGoR. A later analysis scored TCR-TCR, TCR-HLA and TCR-CMV co-occurrence with hypergeometric tests, applying a repertoire-size bias correction to TCR pairs. False discovery rates were estimated in a later analysis by permuting HLA or CMV assignments 20 times. In a later analysis, co-occurring TCRs were grouped using DBSCAN, with TCRdist sequence similarity added in when clustering inside HLA-allele-positive subsets. For co-occurrence clustering, repertoires with fewer than 30,000 or more than 120,000 public chains were excluded, along with 5 or 6 repertoires with anomalous nucleotide sharing. TCRdb carries this immuneACCESS record with in-frame sequences only. Its versions omit some clonotypes, under half of them owing to an unresolved V gene in the studies checked, with the rest unexplained. That table furnishes V, J and clone size, whereas the DNA furnished D and trimming. This sample comprises about 160,000 clones, 75% to 85% of them detected only once. The top ten clonotypes cover about 6.8% of the sample.

CDR1 and CDR2 were assigned from the germline V gene as SGHRS and YFSETQ. At the junction V is shortened by 6 bases and J by 1 base, with 15 bases in between. Counted from cysteine to phenylalanine, this CDR3 has 15 amino acids. Solely the CDR3 DNA is kept, with 45 bases framed from the first base. Input material: PBMCs. This sequence originates from a man between 50 and 59 years old in good health and CMV-seropositive. Recombination linked TRBV5-1 to TRBJ2-3; the D gene is possibly TRBD2, with 5 bases matching. CDR3 loop: CASTLDSPRTDTQYF. The sequenced DNA is TGCGCCAGCACGTTGGACTCCCCCCGCACAGATACGCAGTATTTT.